These 19 T cell receptor beta chains originate from one sample sequenced in a study of blood T cell repertoires in COVID-19. Clones were sequenced by immunoSEQ multiplex PCR, and TCRdb holds only the in-frame ones, with some missing. This table holds 120,000 or so clones, about nine tenths found once. The material sequenced was peripheral blood. These receptor sequences come from a middle-aged man with acute or convalescent COVID-19.

This chain connects TRBV20-1 to TRBJ2-1, with TRBD1 matching 8 bases. Germline CDR1 is DFQATT and CDR2 is SNEGSKA (reference sequence). The CDR3 loop spans 14 amino acids. Trimming cost V 3 bases and J 3 bases; bases outside gene matches: 4. In DNA form, the CDR3 reads TGCAGTGCTAGTTCGGACAGGGACTACAATGAGCAGTTCTTC. It specifies CSASSDRDYNEQFF.

V usage is TRBV25-1 and J usage is TRBJ1-4; D gene ambiguous. Germline CDR1 reads MGHDK; CDR2 reads SYGVNS. The CDR3 is made up of 16 amino acids. The V end lost 0 bases, the J end lost 7 bases, and 15 bases lay between the germline ends. CDR3 in amino acids: CASSEYKTGEGEKLFF. CDR3 DNA sequence: TGTGCCAGCAGTGAATATAAAACGGGAGAGGGTGAAAAACTGTTTTTT.

The CDR3 reads CASSKDRSDSSPLHF. The CDR3 DNA is TGTGCCAGCAGCAAGGACCGCAGCGACAGTTCACCCCTCCACTTT. The chain carries TRBV11-2 and TRBJ1-6; TRBD1 is a possible D gene (5 bases). This CDR3 has 15 residues. Trimming removed 5 bases at V and 9 bases at J, with 17 bases between. Looked up from germline, CDR1 is SGHAT and CDR2 is FQNNGV.

This sequence joins TRBV14 and TRBJ2-3; TRBD1 is a possible D gene (6 bases). Germline CDR1 SGHDN, CDR2 FVKESK. V was pared by 4 bases and J by 0 bases, with 11 bases between. This CDR3 comprises 15 residues. CDR3 in DNA: TGTGCCAGCAGCCTGGGGGACACTAGCACAGATACGCAGTATTTT. Translated: CASSLGDTSTDTQYF.

This clone was recorded once. The V and J genes are TRBV11-2 and TRBJ2-3; perhaps TRBD1 as D (6 bases). The CDR3 is 14 amino acids. V lost 5 bases and J 2 bases, leaving 11 bases between the germline ends. Germline V CDR1 and CDR2: SGHAT, FQNNGV. For the CDR3, the DNA is TGTGCCAGCAGCCAACAGGGCCACACAGATACGCAGTATTTT. This codes for CASSQQGHTDTQYF.

Concerning this clone itself: This same CDR3 is encoded by further DNA sequences in the sample. The gene calls are TRBV9 and TRBJ2-3; maybe TRBD1 (5 bases). V lost 0 bases and J 1 base, leaving 6 bases between the germline ends. Germline loops: CDR1 SGDLS, CDR2 YYNGEE. CDR3 length: 14 residues. DNA for the CDR3: TGTGCCAGCAGCGTAGAAGGGGGCACAGATACGCAGTATTTT. Its protein product is CASSVEGGTDTQYF.

This clone showed up just once. The chain is built from TRBV19 and TRBJ2-7; TRBD2 matches at 15 bases. CDR3 length: 15 amino acids. Trimming cost V 6 bases and J 4 bases; bases outside gene matches: 4. Germline CDR1 and CDR2: LNHDA and SQIVND (reference sequence). The CDR3 DNA sequence: TGTGCCAGTAGCCGGGGACTAGCGGGAGGTTACGAGCAGTACTTC. This gives the protein CASSRGLAGGYEQYF.

The rearrangement links TRBV2 to TRBJ1-3; D remains ambiguous. Trimming removed 5 bases from V and 0 bases from J, with 11 bases in between. This CDR3 is built from 15 residues. The V gene's germline CDR1 is SNHLY and CDR2 FYNNEI. CDR3 loop: CASSSDTPSGNTIYF. CDR3 DNA sequence: TGTGCCAGCAGTTCAGATACACCCTCTGGAAACACCATATATTTT.

This chain links TRBV7-2 with TRBJ1-6, with D perhaps matching TRBD1 (6 bases). CDR1 and CDR2 from the germline V gene are SGHTA and FQGNSA. V was pared by 1 base and J by 7 bases, with 11 bases between. This CDR3 is 15 amino acids long. The CDR3 is CASSLDGTRNSPLHF. CDR3 nucleotide sequence: TGTGCCAGCAGCTTAGACGGGACACGGAATTCACCCCTCCACTTT. The full variable domain, in which reference TRBV7-2 and TRBJ1-6 provide the parts outside the CDR3, is GAGVSQSPSNKVTEKGKDVELRCDPISGHTALYWYRQSLGQGLEFLIYFQGNSAPDKSGLPSDRFSAERTGGSVSTLTIQRTQQEDSAVYLCASSLDGTRNSPLHFGNGTRLTVT.

V gene TRBV19 combines with J gene TRBJ2-1, with D tentatively TRBD2 (5 bases). The CDR3 consists of 13 residues. Germline V gene lookup returns CDR1 LNHDA and CDR2 SQIVND (reference sequence). Trimming took 9 bases from V and 8 from J, leaving 17 bases between them. CDR3: CASGELQRDEQFF. The DNA of the CDR3 is TGTGCCAGCGGGGAGCTACAACGAGATGAGCAGTTCTTC. Variable domain in full (rest from reference TRBV19 and TRBJ2-1): DGGITQSPKYLFRKEGQNVTLSCEQNLNHDAMYWYRQDPGQGLRLIYYSQIVNDFQKGDIAEGYSVSREKKESFPLTVTSAQKNPTAFYLCASGELQRDEQFFGPGTRLTVL.

The J gene is TRBJ1-6, the V gene TRBV5-8; 10 bases are shared with TRBD1. The length of the CDR3 is 14 residues. Germline lookup yields CDR1 SGHTS and CDR2 YDEGEE. The V gene end was trimmed by 6 bases and the J gene end by 10 bases; junction bases not matched to a gene: 7. This CDR3 reads CASNLGQGGSPLHF. The CDR3 DNA reads TGTGCCAGCAACCTCGGACAGGGGGGATCACCCCTCCACTTT. The whole variable domain, remainder taken from reference TRBV5-8 and TRBJ1-6, is EAGVTQSPTHLIKTRGQQATLRCSPISGHTSVYWYQQALGLGLQFLLWYDEGEERNRGNFPPRFSGRQFPNYSSELNVNALELEDSALYLCASNLGQGGSPLHFGNGTRLTVT.

In regard to this clone: A read error may account for a junction end that differs from germline. CDR3 sequence reads: CASSLGLAGGGIVIF. The CDR3 coding sequence is TGTGCCAGCAGTTTAGGGCTAGCGGGAGGGGGGATTGTGATCTTC. The rearrangement joins TRBV6-2 or TRBV6-3 to TRBJ2-1, with TRBD2 matching over 12 bases. CDR1 and CDR2 (germline): MNHEY, SVGEGT. The CDR3 consists of 15 residues.

The chain links TRBV5-8 to TRBJ2-5, with D maybe TRBD1 (5 bases). V was shortened by 5 bases and J by 2 bases, with 19 bases between the two germline ends. The CDR3 runs 16 residues. Germline V lookup: CDR1 SGHTS, CDR2 YDEGEE. The CDR3 region has the DNA TGTGCCAGCAGAGCCCTAAGTAGGGGATTGCAAGAGACCCAGTACTTC. Its translation: CASRALSRGLQETQYF.

The chain recombines TRBV18 with TRBJ1-5, with D hard to call. This CDR3 is built from 16 residues. Germline V CDR1 and CDR2: KGHSH, LQKENI. The V and J ends lost 0 bases and 2 bases respectively, with 11 bases between them. This CDR3 is CASSPPIGSGNQPQHF. CDR3 DNA: TGTGCCAGCTCACCACCGATCGGGTCAGGCAATCAGCCCCAGCATTTT.

The chain has TRBV30 and TRBJ2-3; 8 nucleotides line up with TRBD2. There are 13 residues in the CDR3. CDR1 and CDR2 from the germline V gene are GTSNPN and SVGIG (reference sequence). The V and J ends lost 7 bases and 0 bases, in that order; junction bases with no gene match: 3. The chain's CDR3 is CASTSASTDTQYF. CDR3 DNA sequence: TGTGCCTCGACTAGCGCTAGCACAGATACGCAGTATTTT.

In nucleotides, the CDR3 is TGTGCCAGCAGCTTACGGGGCCACAGGGCTGGAAACACCATATATTTT. Its translation: CASSLRGHRAGNTIYF. The rearrangement links TRBV11-2 to TRBJ1-3, with D perhaps matching TRBD1 (6 bases). Germline CDR1 reads SGHAT; CDR2 reads FQNNGV. This CDR3 contains 16 residues. V lost 2 bases and J lost 2, with 13 bases in between.

The chain is built from TRBV14 and TRBJ2-1; 14 nucleotides match TRBD2. Trimming took 4 bases from V and 8 from J; bases not matched to a gene: 4. CDR1 and CDR2 from the germline V gene are SGHDN and FVKESK. The CDR3 is made up of 15 amino acids. DNA for the CDR3: TGTGCCAGCAGCCGGCGACTAGCGGGGGGGCATGAGCAGTTCTTC. This encodes CASSRRLAGGHEQFF.

The V gene is TRBV2, the J gene TRBJ2-3; 11 positions match TRBD2. Looked up from germline, CDR1 is SNHLY and CDR2 is FYNNEI. The CDR3 is made up of 16 amino acids. Losses at the gene ends were 6 bases for V and 1 base for J; bases not matched to a gene: 6. As DNA, the CDR3 is TGTGCCAGCAGCATAGCGGGGGGGCCAGGCACAGATACGCAGTATTTT. Translated: CASSIAGGPGTDTQYF.

Only one count was recorded for this clone. The genes are TRBV24-1 and TRBJ1-4, with TRBD1 matching over 9 bases. Germline CDR1 KGHDR, CDR2 SFDVKD. The V and J ends lost 5 bases and 8 bases, in that order; junction bases with no gene match: 11. The CDR3 is 16 amino acids. CDR3 protein: CATSAKWTGVREKLFF. The CDR3 DNA sequence: TGTGCCACCAGTGCGAAGTGGACAGGGGTTCGGGAAAAACTGTTTTTT.